This record concerns one T cell receptor beta chain sequence. Its antigen is unknown. This entry comes from a study of CD8+CD57+ T cells in acquired aplastic anemia. Study-level information: The study obtained an average of around 2.9 ug of DNA from sorted CD4+ and CD8+ cells. Healthy donors averaged around 10 million reads for CD4+ cells. General study points: It was found that nearly 30 CD8+ CDR3 sequences were shared between patients and controls. Patients showed no significant difference from controls in CD8+ Simpson's diversity.

This CDR3 is built from 15 residues. The junction had 11 bases not matched to a gene; V was cut back by 11 bases and J by 0 bases. The germline gives CDR1 SNHLY, CDR2 FYNNEI. The study profiled TCR beta VDJ and CDR3 using genomic DNA as template. TCRdb itself ran the reads through MiXCR, one entry per CDR3 protein. This repertoire shows about 150,000 distinct CDR3 sequences, roughly two fifths found once; its top ten account for 7.5% to 9.5%. The chain has TRBV2 and TRBJ2-5, with TRBD2 matching 8 bases. The sequence came from a human donor in good health, serving as a control. Sequenced sample: sorted CD4+, CD8+, or CD8+CD57+ T cells (not recorded which) from PBMCs. The CDR3 region is CAGSSSGRNQETQYF. The CDR3 DNA follows: TGTGCCGGAAGCTCTAGCGGGCGGAACCAAGAGACCCAGTACTTC.